The rows below give T cell receptor beta chains drawn from one sample of a study of vaccination effects on CD4 cells after COVID-19. This table comes from immunoSEQ multiplex PCR, and its TCRdb copy is limited to in-frame clones, with some not included. The sample has about 68,000 clones; around 80% are singletons. Antigens of these TCRs are unknown. Material: CD4+ T cells from PBMCs cultured with SARS-CoV-2 spike peptides, obtained before COVID-19 vaccination. The receptors were sampled from a human donor who received a COVID-19 vaccine. The CDR3 runs from the conserved cysteine through the conserved F or W. The order of the fields is clone size, V gene, J gene, D gene, CDR3 DNA, CDR3 protein. D genes are given only for firm matches. Size values are once, few and many counts, or a class for expanded clones, and some rows have none.

-	TRBV19	TRBJ2-2	-	TGTGCCAGTGGTAACAGGGCTGCAAACACCGGGGAGCTGTTTTTT	CASGNRAANTGELFF
-	TRBV6-1	TRBJ2-3	-	TGTGCCAGCAGTGAATTTGGGAGCACAGATACGCAGTATTTT	CASSEFGSTDTQYF
-	TRBV4-1	TRBJ2-1	TRBD2	TGCGCCAGCAGCCCCTCCCCCGCAGCGGGGAATGAGCAGTTCTTC	CASSPSPAAGNEQFF
-	TRBV28	TRBJ1-6	-	TGTGCCAGCCATAATGTTCCGGGACATCGAAATTCACCCCTCCACTTT	CASHNVPGHRNSPLHF
once	TRBV5-1	TRBJ2-3	TRBD1	TGCGCCAGCAGCTCGGGACAGGTGGGGGATACGCAGTATTTT	CASSSGQVGDTQYF
-	TRBV4-1	TRBJ1-5	-	TGCGCCAGCAGCCAAGTTGCGGTAGTGGGCCAGCCCCAGCATTTT	CASSQVAVVGQPQHF
-	TRBV5-1	TRBJ1-2	-	TGCGCCAGCAGTTCCGGGACGGATTATGGCTACACCTTC	CASSSGTDYGYTF
few	TRBV9	TRBJ2-3	-	TGTGCCAGCAGCCCTCACTTTAGCCCATGGGATACGCAGTATTTT	CASSPHFSPWDTQYF
-	TRBV3-1/TRBV3-2	TRBJ2-2	-	TGTGCCAGCAGCCAAGATACGATCACCGGGGAGCTGTTTTTT	CASSQDTITGELFF
-	TRBV7-2	TRBJ1-4	-	TGTGCCAGCAGCCCCCGAGCCGGAGCAACTAATGAAAAACTGTTTTTT	CASSPRAGATNEKLFF
-	TRBV19	TRBJ1-1	-	TGTGCCAGTAGTATAGGGGGTTACCGGGCCACTGAAGCTTTCTTT	CASSIGGYRATEAFF
-	TRBV3-1/TRBV3-2	TRBJ2-3	-	TGTGCCAGCAGCCCACCTGGGGCGTTTACGCAGTATTTT	CASSPPGAFTQYF
few	TRBV7-8	TRBJ2-3	-	TGTGCCAGCAGCGCCCTAGTCGGGGCAGATACGCAGTATTTT	CASSALVGADTQYF
once	TRBV7-2	TRBJ2-3	-	TGTGCCAGCAGCTTAGCCCGTGGGGGGGGGCCCATGGGGACGCAGTATTTT	CASSLARGGGPMGTQYF
-	TRBV30	TRBJ1-1	-	TGTGCCGTAAGAACAGGGAAGAATAACACTGAAGCTTTCTTT	CAVRTGKNNTEAFF
-	TRBV14	TRBJ2-3	TRBD1	TGTGCCAGCAGCCAACGCGCCGGGACAGGGGGCCTCTACACAGATACGCAGTATTTT	CASSQRAGTGGLYTDTQYF
once	TRBV2	TRBJ1-1	-	TGTGCCAGCAGGAGGGGTATGAACACTGAAGCTTTCTTT	CASRRGMNTEAFF
once	TRBV4-1	TRBJ1-1	-	TGCGCCAGCAGGCCGCGGGAGGGACTTGAAGCTTTCTTT	CASRPREGLEAFF